This T cell receptor (beta chain) was found in a study of OX40 agonist ivuxolimab in advanced cancers. Assay: immunoSEQ multiplex PCR; the TCRdb copy retains only in-frame clones and omits some. In the table there are around 68,000 clones, approximately 86% of which are singletons. The sample was CD4+ or CD8+ T cells sorted from blood, taken in a trial of the OX40 agonist ivuxolimab. This receptor was identified in an adult with an advanced solid tumor such as melanoma, head and neck, liver or kidney cancer.

CDR3 DNA sequence: TGTGCCAGCAGTTCTGTACAGGGCAATCAGCCCCAGCATTTT. It codes for CASSSVQGNQPQHF. This sequence joins TRBV27 and TRBJ1-5, with D perhaps matching TRBD1 (5 bases). This CDR3 comprises 14 residues. Trimming shortened V by 4 bases and J by 2 bases, and 9 bases separated the two germline ends. Germline CDR1 reads MNHEY; CDR2 reads SMNVEV (reference sequence).